This TCR beta chain was found in a study of shared clonotypes between healthy human individuals. Findings and caveats of the study: Memory subsets had estimated richness that was generally smaller than that of naive subsets. The generation probabilities recorded for non-shared clonotypes fell below those of clonotypes shared by all four donors. Around 5.4% of naive CD4 clonotypes were common to a handful of donors.

Running of the assay took place at deep level. TCRdb keeps only in-frame clones here, not all; method: immunoSEQ multiplex PCR. The sample has about 2.3 million clones; 85% to 95% are singletons. V lost 5 bases and J lost 6; bases outside the gene matches: 5. Germline loops: CDR1 KGHSH, CDR2 LQKENI. The CDR3 covers 14 residues. On this clone: Its antigen is still unknown.

The receptor was isolated from a man younger than 30 in good health. Some clones in this sample may be carry-over from other donors' samples. Sequenced input: naive CD4+ T cells from PBMCs. The subset was: CD45RA+ positively selected. The chain recombines TRBV18 with TRBJ1-5; 9 nucleotides align to TRBD1. CDR3 sequence reads: CASSGTGTGQPQHF. CDR3 DNA: TGTGCCAGCTCAGGGACAGGGACGGGTCAGCCCCAGCATTTT.